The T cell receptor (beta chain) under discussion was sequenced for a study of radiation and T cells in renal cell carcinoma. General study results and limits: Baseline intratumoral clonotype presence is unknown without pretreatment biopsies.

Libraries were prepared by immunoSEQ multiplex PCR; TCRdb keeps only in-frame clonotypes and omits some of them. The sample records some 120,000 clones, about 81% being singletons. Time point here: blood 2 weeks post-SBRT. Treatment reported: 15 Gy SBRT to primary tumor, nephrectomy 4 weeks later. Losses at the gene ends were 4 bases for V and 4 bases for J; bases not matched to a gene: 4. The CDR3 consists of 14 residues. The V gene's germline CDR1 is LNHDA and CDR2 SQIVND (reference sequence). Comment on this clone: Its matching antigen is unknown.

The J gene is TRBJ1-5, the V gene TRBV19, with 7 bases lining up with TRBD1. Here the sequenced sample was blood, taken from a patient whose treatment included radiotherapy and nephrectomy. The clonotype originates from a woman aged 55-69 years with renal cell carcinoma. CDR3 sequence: CASSTDRYNQPQHF. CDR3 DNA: TGTGCCAGTAGTACGGACAGGTATAATCAGCCCCAGCATTTT.